This T cell receptor (beta chain) was retrieved from a study of T-cell reconstitution after alpha-beta-depleted transplantation in children. General study points: High day-60 TCRbeta diversity in some patients came from surviving recipient T cells and thymic progenitors. Newly generated T cells supplied most T-cell counts and diversity one year post-transplant. Expanded graft clones numbering several hundred reportedly gave rise to alpha-beta T cells about two months after transplant.

The library targeted TCRbeta and was prepared with unique molecular identifiers. TCRdb fed the PCR reads into MiXCR, producing one record per CDR3 protein. The repertoire holds about 100,000 distinct CDR3 sequences, with around 7% as singletons. Germline-derived CDR1 and CDR2 are LGHNA and YNFKEQ. With 0 bases clipped from V and 4 bases from J, the junction kept 9 bases outside the gene matches. This CDR3 has 18 residues. Remarks on this clonotype: Its antigen is still unknown.

The sequence was collected from a boy aged 2 to 10 with acute lymphoblastic leukemia, due to receive a stem cell transplant. This material consisted of PBMCs, taken before TCRalphabeta/CD19-depleted stem cell transplant. This chain links TRBV4-2 with TRBJ2-1, with 10 bases identical to TRBD2. CDR3 sequence: CASSQEAPLAGVYNEQFF. CDR3 coding DNA: TGTGCCAGCAGCCAAGAAGCCCCCCTAGCGGGGGTTTACAATGAGCAGTTCTTC.